Detailed here is one T cell receptor (beta chain). These data come from a study of blood T cell repertoires in COVID-19. CDR3 length: 15 residues. The V end lost 6 bases, the J end lost 4 bases, and 18 bases lay between the germline ends. Germline CDR1 and CDR2: MDHEN and SYDVKM. Measured with immunoSEQ multiplex PCR; TCRdb has only the in-frame clones, and not every one. The table has over 250,000 clones, 88% seen once. The sequence was obtained from a woman in her forties or fifties who had recovered from COVID-19. Sequencing was carried out using PBMCs or T cells enriched from blood (not recorded which). This chain connects TRBV28 to TRBJ1-1; a weak D match, TRBD1 (6 bases). CDR3 sequence: CASSEGGAGFTEAFF. In DNA form, the CDR3 reads TGTGCCAGCAGCGAGGGGGGGGCAGGCTTCACTGAAGCTTTCTTT.